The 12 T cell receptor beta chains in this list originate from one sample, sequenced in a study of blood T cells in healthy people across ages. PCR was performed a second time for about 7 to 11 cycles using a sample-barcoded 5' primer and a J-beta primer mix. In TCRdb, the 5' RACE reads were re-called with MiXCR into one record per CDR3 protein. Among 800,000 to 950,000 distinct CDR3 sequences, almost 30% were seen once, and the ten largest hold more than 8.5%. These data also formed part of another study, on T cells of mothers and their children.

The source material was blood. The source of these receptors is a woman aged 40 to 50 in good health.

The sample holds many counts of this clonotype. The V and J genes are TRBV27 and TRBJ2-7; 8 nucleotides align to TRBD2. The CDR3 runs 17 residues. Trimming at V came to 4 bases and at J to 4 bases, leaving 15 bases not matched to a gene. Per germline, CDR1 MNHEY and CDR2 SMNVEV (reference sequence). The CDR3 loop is CASSYKTPGRGYYEQYF. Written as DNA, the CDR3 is TGTGCCAGCAGTTACAAAACCCCCGGGAGGGGGTATTACGAGCAGTACTTC.

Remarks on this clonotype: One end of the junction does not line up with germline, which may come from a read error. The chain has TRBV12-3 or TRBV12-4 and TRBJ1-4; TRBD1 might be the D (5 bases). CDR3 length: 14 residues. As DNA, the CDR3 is TGTGCCGGCAGTTTCCGGGGGAAAAATGAAAAACTGTTTTTT. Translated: CAGSFRGKNEKLFF.

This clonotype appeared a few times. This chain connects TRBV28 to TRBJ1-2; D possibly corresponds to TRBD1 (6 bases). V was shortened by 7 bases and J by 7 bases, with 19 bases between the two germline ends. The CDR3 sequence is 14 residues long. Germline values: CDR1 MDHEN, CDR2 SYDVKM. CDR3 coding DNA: TGTGCCAGCATTCCCTCCATAGGGGGTGTTGGCTACACCTTC. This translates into CASIPSIGGVGYTF.

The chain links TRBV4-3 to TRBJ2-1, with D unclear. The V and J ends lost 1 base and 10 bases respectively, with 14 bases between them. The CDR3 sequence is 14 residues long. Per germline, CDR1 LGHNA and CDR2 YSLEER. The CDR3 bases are TGCGCCAGCAGCCAAGGTCCAAGCTTCGGGGAGCAGTTCTTC. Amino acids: CASSQGPSFGEQFF.

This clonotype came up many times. The CDR3 DNA follows: TGCAGCGTTGAGGTTTTTGGGGTTTCAGTGAGTCAAGAGACCCAGTACTTC. As protein: CSVEVFGVSVSQETQYF. The chain uses TRBV29-1 and TRBJ2-5; D uncertain. The V and J ends lost 3 bases and 2 bases respectively, with 22 bases between them. This CDR3 is built from 17 residues. Per germline, CDR1 SQVTM and CDR2 ANQGSEA. Combining the CDR3 with reference TRBV29-1 and TRBJ2-5 gives the whole variable domain SAVISQKPSRDICQRGTSLTIQCQVDSQVTMMFWYRQQPGQSLTLIATANQGSEATYESGFVIDKFPISRPNLTFSTLTVSNMSPEDSSIYLCSVEVFGVSVSQETQYFGPGTRLLVL.

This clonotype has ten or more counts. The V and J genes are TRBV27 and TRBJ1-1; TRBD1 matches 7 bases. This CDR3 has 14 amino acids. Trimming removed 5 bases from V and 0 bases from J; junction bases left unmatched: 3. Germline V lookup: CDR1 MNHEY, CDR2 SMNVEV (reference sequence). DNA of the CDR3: TGTGCCAGCAGTCGGGACAGAATGAACACTGAAGCTTTCTTT. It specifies CASSRDRMNTEAFF.

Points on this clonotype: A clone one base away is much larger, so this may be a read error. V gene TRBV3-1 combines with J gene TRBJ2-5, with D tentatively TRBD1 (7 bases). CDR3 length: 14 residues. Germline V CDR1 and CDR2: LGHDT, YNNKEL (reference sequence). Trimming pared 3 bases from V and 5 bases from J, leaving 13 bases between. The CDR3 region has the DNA TGTGCCAGCAGCCACCAGGAGGGGGCCGAGACCCAGTACTTC. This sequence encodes CASSHQEGAETQYF.

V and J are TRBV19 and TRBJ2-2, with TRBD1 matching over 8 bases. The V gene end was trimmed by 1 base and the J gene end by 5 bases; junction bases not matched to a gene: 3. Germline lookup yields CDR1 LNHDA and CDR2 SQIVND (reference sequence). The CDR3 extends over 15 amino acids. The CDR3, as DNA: TGTGCCAGTAGTATAGGGACAGGGTGGACCGGGGAGCTGTTTTTT. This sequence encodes CASSIGTGWTGELFF.

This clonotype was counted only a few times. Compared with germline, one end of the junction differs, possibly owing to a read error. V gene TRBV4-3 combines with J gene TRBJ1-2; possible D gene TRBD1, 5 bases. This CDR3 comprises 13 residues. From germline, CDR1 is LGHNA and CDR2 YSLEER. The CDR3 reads CASSPTVNYDYTF. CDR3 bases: TGCGCCAGCAGTCCGACAGTCAACTATGACTACACCTTC.

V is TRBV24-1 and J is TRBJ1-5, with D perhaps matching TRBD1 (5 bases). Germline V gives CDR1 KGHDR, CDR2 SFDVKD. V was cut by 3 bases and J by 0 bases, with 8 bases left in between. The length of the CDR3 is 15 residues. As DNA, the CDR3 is TGTGCCACCAGTGATCCGGGACCTAGCAATCAGCCCCAGCATTTT. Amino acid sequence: CATSDPGPSNQPQHF.

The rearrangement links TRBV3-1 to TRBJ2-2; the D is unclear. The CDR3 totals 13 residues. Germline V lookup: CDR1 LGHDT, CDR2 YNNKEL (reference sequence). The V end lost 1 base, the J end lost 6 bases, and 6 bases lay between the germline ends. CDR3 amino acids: CASSQVSPGELFF. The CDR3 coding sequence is TGTGCCAGCAGCCAAGTCTCCCCCGGGGAGCTGTTTTTT.

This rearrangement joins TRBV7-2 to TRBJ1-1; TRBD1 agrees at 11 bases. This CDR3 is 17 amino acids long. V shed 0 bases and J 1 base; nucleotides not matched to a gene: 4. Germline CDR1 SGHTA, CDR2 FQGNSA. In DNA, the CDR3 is TGTGCCAGCAGCTTAGCGGGACAGGGGGGAGAGAACACTGAAGCTTTCTTT. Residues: CASSLAGQGGENTEAFF.